This T cell receptor beta chain came from a study of identical twins. TCRdb re-called the 5' RACE reads with MiXCR, one entry per CDR3 protein. The repertoire holds under 1 million distinct CDR3 sequences, with over 9% as singletons. This clonotype showed up just a few times. Its target is not known. Findings of the study overall: Zero-insertion findings could be partly confounded by invariant cells (MAIT and iNKT cells).

A further study also used this sample, focusing on yellow fever vaccine responses in identical twins.

The receptor was isolated from a woman aged 18-29 years in good health. The specimen sequenced was PBMCs.

The CDR3 is CSATGADTYEQYF. The CDR3 coding sequence is TGCAGCGCTACGGGAGCTGATACCTACGAGCAGTACTTC. The V and J genes are TRBV29-1 and TRBJ2-7, with a tentative D call TRBD2 (6 bases). Trimming stripped 7 bases from V and 2 bases from J, with 15 bases between. Germline CDR1 and CDR2: SQVTM and ANQGSEA. CDR3 length: 13 amino acids.